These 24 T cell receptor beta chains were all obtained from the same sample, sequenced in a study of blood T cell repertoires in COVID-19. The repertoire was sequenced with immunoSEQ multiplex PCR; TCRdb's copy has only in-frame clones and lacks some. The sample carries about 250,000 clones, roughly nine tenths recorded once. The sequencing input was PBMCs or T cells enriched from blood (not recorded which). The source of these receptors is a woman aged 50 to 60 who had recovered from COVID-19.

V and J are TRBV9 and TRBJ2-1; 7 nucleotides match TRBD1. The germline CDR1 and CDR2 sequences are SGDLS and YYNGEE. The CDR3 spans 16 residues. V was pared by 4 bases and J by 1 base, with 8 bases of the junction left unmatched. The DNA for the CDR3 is TGTGCCAGCAGCAAAACTCAGGACAGGTCCTACAATGAGCAGTTCTTC. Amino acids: CASSKTQDRSYNEQFF.

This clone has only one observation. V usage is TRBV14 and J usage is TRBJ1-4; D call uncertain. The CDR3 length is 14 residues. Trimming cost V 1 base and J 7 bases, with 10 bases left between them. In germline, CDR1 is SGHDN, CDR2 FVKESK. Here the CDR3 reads CASSQVGAGEKLFF. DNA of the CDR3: TGTGCCAGCAGCCAAGTCGGCGCGGGTGAAAAACTGTTTTTT. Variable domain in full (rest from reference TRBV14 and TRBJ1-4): EAGVTQFPSHSVIEKGQTVTLRCDPISGHDNLYWYRRVMGKEIKFLLHFVKESKQDESGMPNNRFLAERTGGTYSTLKVQPAELEDSGVYFCASSQVGAGEKLFFGSGTQLSVL.

In nucleotides, the CDR3 is TGTGCCAGCAGTCCCGGGACAGGGGGCACTGAAGCTTTCTTT. As protein: CASSPGTGGTEAFF. The J gene is TRBJ1-1, the V gene TRBV11-3, with 11 nucleotides matching TRBD1. CDR3 size: 14 residues. The ends lost 6 bases at V and 4 bases at J; junction bases unmatched: 4. Germline CDR1 is SGHNT and CDR2 is YENEEA.

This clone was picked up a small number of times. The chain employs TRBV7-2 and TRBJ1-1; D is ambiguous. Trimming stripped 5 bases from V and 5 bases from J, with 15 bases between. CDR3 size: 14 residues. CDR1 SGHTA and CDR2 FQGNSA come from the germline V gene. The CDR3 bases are TGTGCCAGCAGCACGTTAGGGAGGTTAACTGAAGCTTTCTTT. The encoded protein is CASSTLGRLTEAFF. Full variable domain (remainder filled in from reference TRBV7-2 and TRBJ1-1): GAGVSQSPSNKVTEKGKDVELRCDPISGHTALYWYRQSLGQGLEFLIYFQGNSAPDKSGLPSDRFSAERTGGSVSTLTIQRTQQEDSAVYLCASSTLGRLTEAFFGQGTRLTVV.

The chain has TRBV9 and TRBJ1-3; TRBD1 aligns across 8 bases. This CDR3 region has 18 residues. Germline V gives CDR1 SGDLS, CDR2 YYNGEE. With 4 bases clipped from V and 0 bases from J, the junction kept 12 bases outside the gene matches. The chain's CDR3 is CASSQPQGAPFSGNTIYF. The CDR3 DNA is TGTGCCAGCAGCCAGCCCCAGGGGGCACCCTTCTCTGGAAACACCATATATTTT. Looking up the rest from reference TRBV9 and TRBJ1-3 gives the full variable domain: DSGVTQTPKHLITATGQRVTLRCSPRSGDLSVYWYQQSLDQGLQFLIQYYNGEERAKGNILERFSAQQFPDLHSELNLSSLELGDSALYFCASSQPQGAPFSGNTIYFGEGSWLTVV.

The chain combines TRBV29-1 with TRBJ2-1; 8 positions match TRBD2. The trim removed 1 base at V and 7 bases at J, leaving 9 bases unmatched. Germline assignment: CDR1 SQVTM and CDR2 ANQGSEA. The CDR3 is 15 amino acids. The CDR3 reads CSVEANGRARNEQFF. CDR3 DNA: TGCAGCGTTGAAGCCAACGGGAGGGCCCGTAATGAGCAGTTCTTC.

The chain's CDR3 is CASSPSGRGSKSEQFF. DNA for the CDR3: TGTGCCAGCAGTCCGTCCGGAAGGGGGAGTAAAAGTGAGCAGTTCTTC. The gene calls are TRBV28 and TRBJ2-1; tentative D call: TRBD1 (6 bases). There are 16 residues in the CDR3. Germline V gives CDR1 MDHEN, CDR2 SYDVKM. V lost 5 bases to trimming and J lost 9 bases, with 23 bases between them. Together with reference TRBV28 and TRBJ2-1, the CDR3 gives the full variable domain: DVKVTQSSRYLVKRTGEKVFLECVQDMDHENMFWYRQDPGLGLRLIYFSYDVKMKEKGDIPEGYSVSREKKERFSLILESASTNQTSMYLCASSPSGRGSKSEQFFGPGTRLTVL.

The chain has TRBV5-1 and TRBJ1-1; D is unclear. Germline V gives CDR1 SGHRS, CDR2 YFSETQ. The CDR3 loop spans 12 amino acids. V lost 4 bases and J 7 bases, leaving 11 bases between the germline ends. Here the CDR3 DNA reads TGCGCCAGCAGCCGCCAGAGGGATGAAGCTTTCTTT. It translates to CASSRQRDEAFF. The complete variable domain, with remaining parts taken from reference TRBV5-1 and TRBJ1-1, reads KAGVTQTPRYLIKTRGQQVTLSCSPISGHRSVSWYQQTPGQGLQFLFEYFSETQRNKGNFPGRFSGRQFSNSRSEMNVSTLELGDSALYLCASSRQRDEAFFGQGTRLTVV.

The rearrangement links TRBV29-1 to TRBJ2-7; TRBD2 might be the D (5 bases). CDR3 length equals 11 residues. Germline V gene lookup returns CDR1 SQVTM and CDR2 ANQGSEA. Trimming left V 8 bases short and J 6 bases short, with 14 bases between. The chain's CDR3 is CSTLAGVEQYF. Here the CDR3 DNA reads TGCAGCACCCTGGCCGGGGTCGAGCAGTACTTC.

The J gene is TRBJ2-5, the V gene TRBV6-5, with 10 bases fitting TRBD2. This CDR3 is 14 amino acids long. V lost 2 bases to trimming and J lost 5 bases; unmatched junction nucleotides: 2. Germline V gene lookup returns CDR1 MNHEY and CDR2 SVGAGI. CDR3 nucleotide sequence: TGTGCCAGCAGTTACGTAGCGGGAGGCGAGACCCAGTACTTC. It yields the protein CASSYVAGGETQYF.

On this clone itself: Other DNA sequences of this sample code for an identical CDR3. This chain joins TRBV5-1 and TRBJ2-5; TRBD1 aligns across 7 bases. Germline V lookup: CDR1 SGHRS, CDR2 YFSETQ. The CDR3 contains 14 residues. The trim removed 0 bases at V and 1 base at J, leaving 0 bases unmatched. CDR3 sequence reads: CASSLGDSQETQYF. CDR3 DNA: TGCGCCAGCAGCTTGGGGGACAGCCAAGAGACCCAGTACTTC.

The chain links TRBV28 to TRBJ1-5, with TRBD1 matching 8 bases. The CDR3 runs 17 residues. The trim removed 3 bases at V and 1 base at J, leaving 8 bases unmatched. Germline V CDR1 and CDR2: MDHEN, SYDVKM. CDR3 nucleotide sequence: TGTGCCAGCAGTTTGTCCAGGGGGCTTACGAGCAATCAGCCCCAGCATTTT. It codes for CASSLSRGLTSNQPQHF.

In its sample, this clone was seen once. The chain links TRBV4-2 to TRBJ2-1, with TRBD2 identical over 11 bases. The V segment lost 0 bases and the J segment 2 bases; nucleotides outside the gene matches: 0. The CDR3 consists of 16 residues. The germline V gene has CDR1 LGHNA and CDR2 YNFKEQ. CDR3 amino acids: CASSQETSGAYNEQFF. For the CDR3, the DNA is TGTGCCAGCAGCCAAGAGACTAGCGGGGCCTACAATGAGCAGTTCTTC.

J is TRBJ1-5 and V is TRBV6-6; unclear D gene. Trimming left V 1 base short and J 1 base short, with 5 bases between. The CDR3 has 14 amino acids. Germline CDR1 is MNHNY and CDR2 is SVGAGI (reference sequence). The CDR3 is CASSYFESNQPQHF. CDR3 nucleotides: TGTGCCAGCAGTTACTTCGAGAGCAATCAGCCCCAGCATTTT.

The CDR3 spells CASSYGQGQGQSPLHF. CDR3 nucleotides: TGTGCCAGCAGTTACGGGCAGGGACAGGGGCAATCACCCCTCCACTTT. V and J are TRBV6-5 and TRBJ1-6; 10 bases align to TRBD1. This CDR3 is built from 16 residues. Germline V gene data show CDR1 as MNHEY and CDR2 as SVGAGI. The ends lost 2 bases at V and 10 bases at J; junction bases unmatched: 8.

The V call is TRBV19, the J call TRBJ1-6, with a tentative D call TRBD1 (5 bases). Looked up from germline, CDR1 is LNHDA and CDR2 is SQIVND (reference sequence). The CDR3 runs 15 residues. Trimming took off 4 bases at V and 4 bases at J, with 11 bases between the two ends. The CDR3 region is CASSTTGTYNSPLHF. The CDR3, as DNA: TGTGCCAGTAGTACAACCGGGACTTATAATTCACCCCTCCACTTT.

The CDR3 region is CASSPSGSVDEQFF. The CDR3 nucleotides read TGTGCCAGCAGTCCTAGCGGGAGTGTCGATGAGCAGTTCTTC. The gene calls are TRBV28 and TRBJ2-1, with 10 bases lining up with TRBD2. J lost 8 bases, V lost 5 bases, and 6 bases had no gene match. The CDR3 covers 14 residues. Germline V gives CDR1 MDHEN, CDR2 SYDVKM.

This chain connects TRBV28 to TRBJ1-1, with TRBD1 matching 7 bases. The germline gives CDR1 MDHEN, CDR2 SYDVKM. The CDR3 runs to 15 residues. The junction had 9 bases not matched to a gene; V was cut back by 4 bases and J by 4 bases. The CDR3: CASSYQRQGSTEAFF. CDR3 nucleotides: TGTGCCAGCAGTTACCAGAGACAGGGAAGCACTGAAGCTTTCTTT.

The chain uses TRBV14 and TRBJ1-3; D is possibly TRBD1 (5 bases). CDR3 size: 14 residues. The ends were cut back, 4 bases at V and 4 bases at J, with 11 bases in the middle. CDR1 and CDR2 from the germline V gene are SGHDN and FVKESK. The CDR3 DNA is TGTGCCAGCAGCCGGGGCGCGAGGGGAAACACCATATATTTT. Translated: CASSRGARGNTIYF.

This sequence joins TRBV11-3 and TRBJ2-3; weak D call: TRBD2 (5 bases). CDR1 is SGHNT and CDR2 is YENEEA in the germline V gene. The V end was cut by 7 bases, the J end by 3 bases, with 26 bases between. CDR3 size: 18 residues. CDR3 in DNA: TGTGCCAGCAACTACCCCCCTGACTGGGGAGATTGGACAGATACGCAGTATTTT. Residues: CASNYPPDWGDWTDTQYF.

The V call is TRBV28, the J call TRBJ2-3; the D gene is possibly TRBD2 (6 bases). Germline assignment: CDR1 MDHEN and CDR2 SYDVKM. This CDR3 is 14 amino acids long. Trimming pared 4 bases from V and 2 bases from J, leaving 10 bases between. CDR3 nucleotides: TGTGCCAGCAGTTCCTGGACTACCACAGATACGCAGTATTTT. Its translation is CASSSWTTTDTQYF.

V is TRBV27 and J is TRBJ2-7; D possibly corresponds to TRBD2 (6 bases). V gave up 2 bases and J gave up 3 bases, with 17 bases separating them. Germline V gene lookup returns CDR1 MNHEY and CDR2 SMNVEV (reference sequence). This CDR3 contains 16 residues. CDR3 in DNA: TGTGCCAGCAGTTTAGGGACTCCTGTCTTTTTCTACGAGCAGTACTTC. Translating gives CASSLGTPVFFYEQYF.

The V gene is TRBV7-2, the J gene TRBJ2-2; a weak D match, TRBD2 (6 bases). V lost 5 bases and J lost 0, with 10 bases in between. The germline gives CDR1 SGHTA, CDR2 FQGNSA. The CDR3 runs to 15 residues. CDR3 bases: TGTGCCAGCAGCGCCGGGACTTCGAACACCGGGGAGCTGTTTTTT. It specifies CASSAGTSNTGELFF.

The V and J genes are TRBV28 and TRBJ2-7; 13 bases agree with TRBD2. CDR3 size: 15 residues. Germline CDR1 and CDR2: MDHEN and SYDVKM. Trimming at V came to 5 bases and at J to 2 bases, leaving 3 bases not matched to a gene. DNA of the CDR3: TGTGCCAGCAGTGCCGGACTAGCGGGGGCCTACGAGCAGTACTTC. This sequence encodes CASSAGLAGAYEQYF.